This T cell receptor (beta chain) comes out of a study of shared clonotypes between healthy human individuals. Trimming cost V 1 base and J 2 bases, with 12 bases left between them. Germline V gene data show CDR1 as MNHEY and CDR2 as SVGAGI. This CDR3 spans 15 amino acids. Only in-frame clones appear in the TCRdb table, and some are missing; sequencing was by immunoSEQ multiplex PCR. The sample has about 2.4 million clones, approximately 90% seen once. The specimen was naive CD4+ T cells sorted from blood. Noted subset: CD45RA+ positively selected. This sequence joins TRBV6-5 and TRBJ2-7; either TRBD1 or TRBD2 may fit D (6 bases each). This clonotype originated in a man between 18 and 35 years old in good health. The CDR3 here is CASSYYPGATYEQYF. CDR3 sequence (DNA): TGTGCCAGCAGTTACTACCCGGGGGCGACCTACGAGCAGTACTTC.